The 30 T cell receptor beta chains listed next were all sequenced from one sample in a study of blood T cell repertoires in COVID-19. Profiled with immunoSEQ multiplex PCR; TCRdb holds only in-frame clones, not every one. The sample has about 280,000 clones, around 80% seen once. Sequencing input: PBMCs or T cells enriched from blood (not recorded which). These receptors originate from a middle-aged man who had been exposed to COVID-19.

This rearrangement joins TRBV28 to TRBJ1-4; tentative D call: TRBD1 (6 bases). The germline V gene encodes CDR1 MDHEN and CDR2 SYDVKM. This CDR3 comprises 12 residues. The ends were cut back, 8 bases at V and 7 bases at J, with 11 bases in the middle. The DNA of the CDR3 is TGTGCCAGCCAGCTAGGGGGTGAAAAACTGTTTTTT. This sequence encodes CASQLGGEKLFF.

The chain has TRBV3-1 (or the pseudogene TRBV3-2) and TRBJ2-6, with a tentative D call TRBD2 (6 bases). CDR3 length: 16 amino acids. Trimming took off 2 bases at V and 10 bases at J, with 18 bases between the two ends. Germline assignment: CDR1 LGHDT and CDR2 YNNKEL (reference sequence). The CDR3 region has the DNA TGTGCCAGCAGCCAAAGGAGGGTTTTCACCTCTAACGTCCTGACTTTC. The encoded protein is CASSQRRVFTSNVLTF.

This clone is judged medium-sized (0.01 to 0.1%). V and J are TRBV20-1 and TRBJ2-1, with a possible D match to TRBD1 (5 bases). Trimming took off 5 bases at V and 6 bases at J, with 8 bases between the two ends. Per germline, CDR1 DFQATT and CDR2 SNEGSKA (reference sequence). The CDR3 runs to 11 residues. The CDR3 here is CSAVRGNEQFF. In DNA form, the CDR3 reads TGCAGTGCTGTTAGGGGCAATGAGCAGTTCTTC.

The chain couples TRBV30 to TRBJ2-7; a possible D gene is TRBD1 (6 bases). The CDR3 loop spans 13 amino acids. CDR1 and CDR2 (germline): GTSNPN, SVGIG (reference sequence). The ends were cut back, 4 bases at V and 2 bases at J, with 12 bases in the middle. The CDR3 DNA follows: TGTGCCTGGACCGACAGGACTCCCTACGAGCAGTACTTC. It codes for CAWTDRTPYEQYF. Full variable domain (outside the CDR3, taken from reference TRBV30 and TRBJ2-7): SQTIHQWPATLVQPVGSPLSLECTVEGTSNPNLYWYRQAAGRGLQLLFYSVGIGQISSEVPQNLSASRPQDRQFILSSKKLLLSDSGFYLCAWTDRTPYEQYFGPGTRLTVT.

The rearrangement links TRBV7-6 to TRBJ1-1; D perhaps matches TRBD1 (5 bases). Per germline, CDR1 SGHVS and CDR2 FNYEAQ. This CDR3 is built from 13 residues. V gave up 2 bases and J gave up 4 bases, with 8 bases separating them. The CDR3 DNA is TGTGCCAGCAGCTTATTGGGGGGCACTGAAGCTTTCTTT. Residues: CASSLLGGTEAFF.

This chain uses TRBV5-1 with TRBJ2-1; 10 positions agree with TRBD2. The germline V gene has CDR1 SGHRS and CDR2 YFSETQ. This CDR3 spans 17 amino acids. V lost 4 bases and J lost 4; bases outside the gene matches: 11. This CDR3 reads CASSNEPPGLAYNEQFF. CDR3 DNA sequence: TGCGCCAGCAGCAATGAGCCACCGGGACTAGCGTACAATGAGCAGTTCTTC.

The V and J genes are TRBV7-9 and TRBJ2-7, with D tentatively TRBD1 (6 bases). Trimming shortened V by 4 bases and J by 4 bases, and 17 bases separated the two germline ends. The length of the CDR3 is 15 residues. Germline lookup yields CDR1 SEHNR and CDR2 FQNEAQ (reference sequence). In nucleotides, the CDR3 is TGTGCCAGCAGCTCTGGACAGCCTGGCAGTTACGAGCAGTACTTC. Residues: CASSSGQPGSYEQYF.

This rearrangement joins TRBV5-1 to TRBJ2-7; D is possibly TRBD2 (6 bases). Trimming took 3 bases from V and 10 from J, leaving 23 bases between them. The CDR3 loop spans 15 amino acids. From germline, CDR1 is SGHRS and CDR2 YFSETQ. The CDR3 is CASSSASEPLGGQYF. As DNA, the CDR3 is TGCGCCAGCAGCTCTGCTAGCGAGCCCCTCGGCGGACAGTACTTC.

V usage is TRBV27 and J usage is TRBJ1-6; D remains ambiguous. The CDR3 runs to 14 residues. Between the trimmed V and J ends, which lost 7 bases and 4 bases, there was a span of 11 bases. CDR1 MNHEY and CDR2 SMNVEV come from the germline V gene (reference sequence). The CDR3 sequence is CASNDIRYNSPLHF. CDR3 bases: TGTGCCAGCAATGACATCCGATATAATTCACCCCTCCACTTT.

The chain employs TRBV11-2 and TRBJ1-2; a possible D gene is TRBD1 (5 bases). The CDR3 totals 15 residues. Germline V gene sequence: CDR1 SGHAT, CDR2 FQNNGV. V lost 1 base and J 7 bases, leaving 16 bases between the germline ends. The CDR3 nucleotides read TGTGCCAGCAGCTTAGTTGGGACTGTTAAATCTGGCTACACCTTC. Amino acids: CASSLVGTVKSGYTF.

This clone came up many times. The CDR3 protein is CTSSHKIGGRSTDTQYF. DNA for the CDR3: TGCACCAGCAGCCACAAGATAGGCGGGAGGTCGACAGATACGCAGTATTTT. V and J are TRBV1 and TRBJ2-3; the table assigns TRBD2, which was not confirmed against the DNA. TRBV1 is annotated as a pseudogene. The length of the CDR3 is 17 residues.

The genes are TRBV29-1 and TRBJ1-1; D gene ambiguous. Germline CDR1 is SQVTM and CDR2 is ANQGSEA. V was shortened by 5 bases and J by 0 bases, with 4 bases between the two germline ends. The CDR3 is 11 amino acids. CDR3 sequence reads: CSVRMNTEAFF. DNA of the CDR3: TGCAGCGTTCGTATGAACACTGAAGCTTTCTTT.

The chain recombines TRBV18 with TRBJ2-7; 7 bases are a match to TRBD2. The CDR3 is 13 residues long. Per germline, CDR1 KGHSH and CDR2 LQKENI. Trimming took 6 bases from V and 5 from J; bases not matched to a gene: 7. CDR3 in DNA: TGTGCCAGCTCCCCGTCGGGGAGGGACGAGCAGTACTTC. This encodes CASSPSGRDEQYF.

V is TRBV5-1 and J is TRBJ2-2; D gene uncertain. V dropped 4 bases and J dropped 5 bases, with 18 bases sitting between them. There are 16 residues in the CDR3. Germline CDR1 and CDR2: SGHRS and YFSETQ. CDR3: CASSAQSDASTGELFF. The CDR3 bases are TGCGCCAGCAGCGCACAAAGCGATGCGAGTACCGGGGAGCTGTTTTTT.

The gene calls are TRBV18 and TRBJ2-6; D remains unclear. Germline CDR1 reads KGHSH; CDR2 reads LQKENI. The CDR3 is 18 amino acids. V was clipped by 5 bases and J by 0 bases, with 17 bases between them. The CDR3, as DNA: TGTGCCAGCTCATTGCGCCGTGAATTTTACTCTGGGGCCAACGTCCTGACTTTC. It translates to CASSLRREFYSGANVLTF.

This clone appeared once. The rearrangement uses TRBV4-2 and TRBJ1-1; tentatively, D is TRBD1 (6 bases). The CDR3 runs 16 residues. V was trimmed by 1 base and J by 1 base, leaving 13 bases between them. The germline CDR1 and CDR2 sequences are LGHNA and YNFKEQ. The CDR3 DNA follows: TGTGCCAGCAGCCAAGGTATAGGGACATCGAACACTGAAGCTTTCTTT. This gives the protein CASSQGIGTSNTEAFF.

CDR3: CASAIPGGTGSPLHF. The CDR3 coding sequence is TGTGCCAGCGCCATCCCAGGTGGGACTGGGTCACCCCTCCACTTT. This chain joins TRBV28 and TRBJ1-6; maybe TRBD1 (5 bases). This CDR3 region has 15 residues. Trimming took 8 bases from V and 10 from J, leaving 21 bases between them. Looked up from germline, CDR1 is MDHEN and CDR2 is SYDVKM.

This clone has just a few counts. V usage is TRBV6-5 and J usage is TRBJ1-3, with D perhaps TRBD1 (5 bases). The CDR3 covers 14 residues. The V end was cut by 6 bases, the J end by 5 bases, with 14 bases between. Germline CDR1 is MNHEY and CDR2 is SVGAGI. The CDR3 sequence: CASSRDYRRNTIYF. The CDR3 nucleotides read TGTGCCAGCAGCAGGGATTACAGACGAAACACCATATATTTT.

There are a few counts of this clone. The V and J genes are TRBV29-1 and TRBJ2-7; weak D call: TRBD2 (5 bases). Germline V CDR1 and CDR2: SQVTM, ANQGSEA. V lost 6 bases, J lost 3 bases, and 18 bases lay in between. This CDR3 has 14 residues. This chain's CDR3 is CSVGSRAGGYEQYF. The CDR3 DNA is TGCAGCGTCGGATCGAGGGCCGGAGGCTACGAGCAGTACTTC.

DNA for the CDR3: TGTGCCAGCAGTTACTCTACGGAGGGTCGGGTAGATACGCAGTATTTT. Protein sequence: CASSYSTEGRVDTQYF. The chain joins TRBV6-5 to TRBJ2-3; perhaps TRBD2 as D (6 bases). Germline V gives CDR1 MNHEY, CDR2 SVGAGI. The CDR3 loop spans 16 amino acids. The germline V and J ends were trimmed by 0 bases and 5 bases, with 15 bases remaining between them.

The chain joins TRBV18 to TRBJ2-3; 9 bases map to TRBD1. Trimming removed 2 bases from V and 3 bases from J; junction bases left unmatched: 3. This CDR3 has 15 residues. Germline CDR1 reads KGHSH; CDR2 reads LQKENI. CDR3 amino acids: CASSPGQGRTDTQYF. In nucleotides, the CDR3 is TGTGCCAGCTCACCAGGACAGGGGAGGACAGATACGCAGTATTTT.

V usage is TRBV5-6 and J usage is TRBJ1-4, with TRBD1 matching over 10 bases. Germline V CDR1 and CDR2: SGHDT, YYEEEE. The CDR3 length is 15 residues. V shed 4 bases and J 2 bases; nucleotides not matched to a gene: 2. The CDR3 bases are TGTGCCAGCAGCGGGACAGGGGTTACTAATGAAAAACTGTTTTTT. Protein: CASSGTGVTNEKLFF.

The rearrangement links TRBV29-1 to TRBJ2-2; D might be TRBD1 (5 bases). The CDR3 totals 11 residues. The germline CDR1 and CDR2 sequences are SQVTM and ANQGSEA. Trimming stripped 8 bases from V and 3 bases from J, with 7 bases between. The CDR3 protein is CSTGDTGELFF. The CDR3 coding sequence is TGCAGCACAGGAGACACCGGGGAGCTGTTTTTT.

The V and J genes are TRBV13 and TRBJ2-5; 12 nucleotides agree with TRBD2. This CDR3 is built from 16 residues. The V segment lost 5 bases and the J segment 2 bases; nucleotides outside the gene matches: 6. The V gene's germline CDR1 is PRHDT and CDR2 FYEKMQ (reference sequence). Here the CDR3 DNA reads TGTGCCAGCAGCCCCGGACTAGCGGGACCACAAGAGACCCAGTACTTC. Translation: CASSPGLAGPQETQYF.

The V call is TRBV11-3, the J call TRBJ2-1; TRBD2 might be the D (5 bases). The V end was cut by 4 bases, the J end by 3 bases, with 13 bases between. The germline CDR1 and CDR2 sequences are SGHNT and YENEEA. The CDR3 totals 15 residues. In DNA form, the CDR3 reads TGTGCCAGCAGCTATGGGGAGAGCGGCTACAATGAGCAGTTCTTC. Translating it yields CASSYGESGYNEQFF.

Here the CDR3 DNA reads TGCGCCAGCATATCAGGCCCAGGGGGGAGTACTGAAGCTTTCTTT. Translated: CASISGPGGSTEAFF. The chain recombines TRBV5-1 with TRBJ1-1; 7 nucleotides agree with TRBD1. Per the germline V gene, CDR1 is SGHRS and CDR2 is YFSETQ. Trimming at V came to 6 bases and at J to 5 bases, leaving 13 bases not matched to a gene. The CDR3 loop spans 15 amino acids.

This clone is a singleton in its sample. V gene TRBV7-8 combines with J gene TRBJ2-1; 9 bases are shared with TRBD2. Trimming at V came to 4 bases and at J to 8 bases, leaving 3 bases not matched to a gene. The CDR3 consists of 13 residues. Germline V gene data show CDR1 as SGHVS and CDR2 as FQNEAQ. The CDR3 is CASSSRLADEQFF. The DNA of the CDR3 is TGTGCCAGCAGCTCGAGACTAGCGGATGAGCAGTTCTTC.

CDR3: CASSDSSSDYGYTF. The CDR3 DNA reads TGTGCCAGCAGTGACAGCTCCTCCGACTATGGCTACACCTTC. The chain is built from TRBV9 and TRBJ1-2; D perhaps matches TRBD1 (5 bases). Germline-derived CDR1 and CDR2 are SGDLS and YYNGEE. The CDR3 length is 14 residues. The V end was cut by 5 bases, the J end by 3 bases, with 14 bases between.

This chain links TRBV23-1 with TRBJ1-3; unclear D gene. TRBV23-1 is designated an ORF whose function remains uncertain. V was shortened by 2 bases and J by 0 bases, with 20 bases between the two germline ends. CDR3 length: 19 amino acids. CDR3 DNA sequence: TGCGCCAGCAGTCAACCACCTTTCCGGTTGCAGGTCTCTGGAAACACCATATATTTT. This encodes CASSQPPFRLQVSGNTIYF.

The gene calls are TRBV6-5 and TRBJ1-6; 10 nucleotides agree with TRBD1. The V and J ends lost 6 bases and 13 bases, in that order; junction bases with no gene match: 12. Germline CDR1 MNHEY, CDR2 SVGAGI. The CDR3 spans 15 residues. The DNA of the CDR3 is TGTGCCAGCAGCCCGGCGGGACAGGGGTCTCGGCCCCTCCACTTT. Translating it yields CASSPAGQGSRPLHF.